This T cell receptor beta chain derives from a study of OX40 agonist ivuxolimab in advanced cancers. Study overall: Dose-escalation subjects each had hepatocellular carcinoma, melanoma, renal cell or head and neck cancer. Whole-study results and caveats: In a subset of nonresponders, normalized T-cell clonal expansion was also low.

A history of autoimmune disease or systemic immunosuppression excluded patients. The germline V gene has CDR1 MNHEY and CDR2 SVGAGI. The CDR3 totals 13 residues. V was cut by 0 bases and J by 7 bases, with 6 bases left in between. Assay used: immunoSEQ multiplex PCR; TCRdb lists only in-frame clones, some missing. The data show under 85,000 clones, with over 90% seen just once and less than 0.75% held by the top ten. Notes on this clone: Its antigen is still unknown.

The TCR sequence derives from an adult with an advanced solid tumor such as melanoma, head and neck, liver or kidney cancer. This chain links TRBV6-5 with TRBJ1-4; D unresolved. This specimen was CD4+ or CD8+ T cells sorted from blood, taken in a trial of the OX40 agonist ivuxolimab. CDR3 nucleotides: TGTGCCAGCAGTTACTCCTCCCCTGAAAAACTGTTTTTT. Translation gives CASSYSSPEKLFF.